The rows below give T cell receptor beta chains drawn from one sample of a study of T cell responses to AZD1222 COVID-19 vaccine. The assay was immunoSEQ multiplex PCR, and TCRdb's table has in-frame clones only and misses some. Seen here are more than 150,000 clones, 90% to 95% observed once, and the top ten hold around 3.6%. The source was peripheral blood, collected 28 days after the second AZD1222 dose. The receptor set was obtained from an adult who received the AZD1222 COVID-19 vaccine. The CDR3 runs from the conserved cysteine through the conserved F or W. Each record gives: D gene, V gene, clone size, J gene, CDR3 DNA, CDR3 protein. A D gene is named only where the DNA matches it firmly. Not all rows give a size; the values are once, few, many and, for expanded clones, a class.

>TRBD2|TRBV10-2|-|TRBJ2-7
TGCGCCAGTACGACTAGCGGGGAGCAGTACTTC
CASTTSGEQYF
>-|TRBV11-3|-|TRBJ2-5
TGTGCCAGCAGCTTAGATCTAGTTTGGGTAGCGGAAGAGGAGACCCAGTACTTC
CASSLDLVWVAEEETQYF
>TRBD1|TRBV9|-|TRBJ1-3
TGTGCCAGCAGCGTAGCAGGGGGCGAGAACACCATATATTTT
CASSVAGGENTIYF
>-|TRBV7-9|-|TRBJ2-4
TGTGCCAGCAGCTTACTAACAGATGGAAACATTCAGTACTTC
CASSLLTDGNIQYF
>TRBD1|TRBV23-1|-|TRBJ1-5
TGCGCCAGCAACATTCGGGACAGTGGCAATCAGCCCCAGCATTTT
CASNIRDSGNQPQHF
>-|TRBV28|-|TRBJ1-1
TGTGCCAGCAGTTTAAGACAGGACAAGAACACTGAAGCTTTCTTT
CASSLRQDKNTEAFF
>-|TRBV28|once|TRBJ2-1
TGTGCCAGCAGCCGCCAAGTTTCGCAGTTCTTC
CASSRQVSQFF
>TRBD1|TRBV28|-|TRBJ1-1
TGTGCCGGCCGGGACAGGGAGTTCTCGGGTGAAGCTTTCTTT
CAGRDREFSGEAFF
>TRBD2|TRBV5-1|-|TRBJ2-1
TGCGCCAGCAGCGGAGGGACTAGCGGGAGGCGGAGCAATGAGCAGTTCTTC
CASSGGTSGRRSNEQFF
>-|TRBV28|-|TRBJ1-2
TGTGCCAGCAAGTACCTGGGAAATGGTGGCTACACCTTC
CASKYLGNGGYTF